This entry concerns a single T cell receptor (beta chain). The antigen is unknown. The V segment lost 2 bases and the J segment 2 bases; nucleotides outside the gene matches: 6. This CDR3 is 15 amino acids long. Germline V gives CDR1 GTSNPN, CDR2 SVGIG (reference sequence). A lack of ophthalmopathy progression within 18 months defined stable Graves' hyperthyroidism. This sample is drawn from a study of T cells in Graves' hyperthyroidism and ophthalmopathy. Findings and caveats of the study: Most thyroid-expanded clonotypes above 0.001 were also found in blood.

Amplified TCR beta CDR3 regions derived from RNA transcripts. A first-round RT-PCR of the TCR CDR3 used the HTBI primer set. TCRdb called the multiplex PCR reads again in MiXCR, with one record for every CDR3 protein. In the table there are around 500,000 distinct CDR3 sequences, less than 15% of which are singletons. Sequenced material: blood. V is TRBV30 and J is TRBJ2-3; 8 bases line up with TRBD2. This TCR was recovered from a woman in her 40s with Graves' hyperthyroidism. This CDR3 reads CAWSIGAGATDTQYF. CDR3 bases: TGTGCCTGGAGTATAGGAGCGGGAGCCACAGATACGCAGTATTTT.